These T cell receptor beta chains were read from a single sample in a study of control samples from healthy donors and cancer patients. Sequencing was performed with immunoSEQ multiplex PCR; in TCRdb, only in-frame clones are kept and a portion is missing. In the table there are around 150,000 clones, roughly nine tenths of which are singletons. What was sequenced was blood. All receptors derive from a man under 40 in good health. Both conserved end residues are part of each CDR3. The D gene is left open where the match is weak. The listing skips clone size in some rows; elsewhere it reads once, few, many or a size class.

length,J,V,size,D,CDR3,DNA
15,TRBJ2-1,TRBV15,NA,TRBD2,CATSGQSGGDNEQFF,TGTGCCACCAGCGGACAGAGCGGGGGGGACAATGAGCAGTTCTTC
13,TRBJ1-5,TRBV7-2,NA,NA,CASSSDFNQPQHF,TGTGCCAGCAGCTCCGACTTCAATCAGCCCCAGCATTTT
14,TRBJ2-1,TRBV7-3,once,TRBD2,CASSLAGGYNEQFF,TGTGCCAGCAGCTTAGCGGGGGGGTACAATGAGCAGTTCTTC
17,TRBJ2-3,TRBV7-2,few,TRBD2,CASSSGLAGAVVDTQYF,TGTGCCAGCAGCTCCGGACTAGCGGGGGCGGTGGTCGATACGCAGTATTTT
16,TRBJ2-3,TRBV29-1,NA,NA,CSALRGRLEVADTQYF,TGCAGCGCCCTAAGGGGAAGACTAGAAGTGGCAGATACGCAGTATTTT
13,TRBJ1-2,TRBV29-1,once,NA,CSVAATREAGYTF,TGCAGCGTTGCCGCTACCAGGGAGGCTGGCTACACCTTC
13,TRBJ2-1,TRBV4-2,NA,NA,CASSQDISNEQFF,TGTGCCAGCAGCCAAGATATCTCCAATGAGCAGTTCTTC
12,TRBJ2-2,TRBV7-8,NA,NA,CASSFGGGELFF,TGTGCCAGCAGCTTCGGCGGCGGGGAGCTGTTTTTT
16,TRBJ1-1,TRBV3-1/TRBV3-2,NA,TRBD1,CASTPRDRGRSTEAFF,TGTGCCAGCACCCCCCGGGACAGGGGGCGGAGCACTGAAGCTTTCTTT
19,TRBJ1-5,TRBV18,NA,TRBD1,CASSPPPGQEYYSNQPQHF,TGTGCCAGCTCACCGCCTCCGGGACAGGAGTACTATAGCAATCAGCCCCAGCATTTT
14,TRBJ2-7,TRBV21-1,NA,NA,CASSNICLTYEQYF,TGTGCCAGCAGCAATATTTGTTTAACCTACGAGCAGTACTTC
12,TRBJ1-4,TRBV12-3/TRBV12-4,NA,NA,CASRGQGTGLFF,TGTGCCAGCAGGGGTCAGGGGACGGGACTGTTTTTT
16,TRBJ1-5,TRBV5-1,once,TRBD1,CASSPAGTGGGQPQHF,TGCGCCAGCAGCCCGGCCGGGACAGGGGGCGGGCAGCCCCAGCATTTT
12,TRBJ1-1,TRBV24-1,NA,NA,CATSNPGTEAFF,TGTGCCACCAGTAACCCGGGGACTGAAGCTTTCTTT
15,TRBJ2-6,TRBV6-2/TRBV6-3,NA,NA,CASSSPEKGGEVLTF,TGTGCCAGCAGTTCCCCGGAAAAAGGCGGGGAAGTCCTGACTTTC
13,TRBJ1-2,TRBV6-2/TRBV6-3,NA,NA,CASSYGLIEGYTF,TGTGCCAGCAGTTACGGGCTGATAGAAGGCTACACCTTC
16,TRBJ1-5,TRBV19,NA,TRBD1,CASSKGARLDNQPQHF,TGTGCCAGTAGTAAGGGGGCGAGGTTGGACAATCAGCCCCAGCATTTT
13,TRBJ1-1,TRBV19,NA,NA,CASRWGEETEAFF,TGTGCCAGTAGATGGGGTGAAGAGACTGAAGCTTTCTTT
15,TRBJ2-6,TRBV6-5,NA,TRBD2,CASGRDYSGANVLTF,TGTGCCAGCGGTCGGGACTACTCTGGGGCCAACGTCCTGACTTTC
13,TRBJ1-6,TRBV19,NA,TRBD1,CASTWTGNSPLHF,TGTGCCAGTACCTGGACAGGGAATTCACCCCTCCACTTT
15,TRBJ2-7,TRBV4-1,NA,TRBD2,CASSQDQAGGTEQYF,TGCGCCAGCAGCCAAGATCAAGCGGGGGGGACCGAGCAGTACTTC
16,TRBJ1-1,TRBV12-5,NA,NA,CASGLVTGSPTTEAFF,TGTGCTAGTGGTTTGGTTACAGGGTCCCCCACCACTGAAGCTTTCTTT
15,TRBJ1-1,TRBV4-3,NA,TRBD1,CASSQDPRQGTEAFF,TGCGCCAGCAGCCAAGATCCGAGACAGGGGACTGAAGCTTTCTTT
11,TRBJ2-5,TRBV2,NA,NA,CASSLQETQYF,TGTGCCAGCAGCCTACAAGAGACCCAGTACTTC
13,TRBJ1-1,TRBV5-6,few,TRBD1,CASSLQGTTEAFF,TGTGCCAGCAGCCTACAGGGGACTACTGAAGCTTTCTTT
14,TRBJ2-5,TRBV29-1,once,NA,CSVTPLPPSETQYF,TGCAGCGTCACCCCCCTGCCTCCGTCAGAGACCCAGTACTTC
14,TRBJ2-3,TRBV9,NA,NA,CASSVGRSQDTQYF,TGTGCCAGCAGCGTAGGTCGTTCTCAAGATACGCAGTATTTT
13,TRBJ2-6,TRBV3-1/TRBV3-2,NA,NA,CASSPSKANVLTF,TGTGCCAGCAGCCCCTCCAAGGCCAACGTCCTGACTTTC
14,TRBJ2-1,TRBV27,NA,NA,CASSPPDLYNEQFF,TGTGCCAGCAGTCCTCCTGACTTGTACAATGAGCAGTTCTTC
13,TRBJ1-2,TRBV12-3/TRBV12-4,NA,NA,CASSLGDFLGYTF,TGTGCCAGCAGTTTAGGGGACTTCTTGGGCTACACCTTC
15,TRBJ1-4,TRBV5-5,NA,NA,CASSYEVATNEKLFF,TGTGCCAGCAGCTATGAGGTGGCAACTAATGAAAAACTGTTTTTT
12,TRBJ2-1,TRBV5-6,NA,TRBD2,CASSPFWGGEFF,TGTGCCAGCAGCCCGTTTTGGGGGGGAGAGTTCTTC
16,TRBJ1-1,TRBV5-4,NA,NA,CASSTGGTKRGTEAFF,TGTGCCAGCAGCACGGGGGGGACAAAGCGGGGCACTGAAGCTTTCTTT
14,TRBJ1-2,TRBV19,NA,NA,CASHTPGHSYGHTF,TGTGCCAGCCATACTCCGGGACACAGTTATGGCCACACCTTC
15,TRBJ1-5,TRBV4-3,few,NA,CASSQDWPVYLPQHF,TGCGCCAGCAGCCAAGATTGGCCAGTGTATCTGCCCCAGCATTTT
16,TRBJ1-3,TRBV4-3,once,TRBD1,CASSQGTGGAGNTIYF,TGCGCCAGCAGCCAAGGGACAGGGGGAGCTGGAAACACCATATATTTT
12,TRBJ2-5,TRBV6-5,NA,NA,CASRTGGQTQYF,TGTGCCAGCAGGACCGGGGGCCAAACCCAGTACTTC
14,TRBJ2-3,TRBV4-3,NA,NA,CASSPVEGTDTQYF,TGCGCCAGCAGCCCTGTGGAGGGGACAGATACGCAGTATTTT
13,TRBJ1-6,TRBV2,NA,NA,CASNYRADSPLHF,TGTGCCAGCAATTACAGGGCGGACTCACCCCTCCACTTT
13,TRBJ2-4,TRBV29-1,NA,NA,CSVGGLAKNIQYF,TGCAGCGTTGGGGGGCTAGCCAAAAACATTCAGTACTTC
15,TRBJ2-2,TRBV5-4,NA,TRBD2,CASSLGTRGTGELFF,TGTGCCAGCAGCTTAGGGACTAGGGGGACCGGGGAGCTGTTTTTT
12,TRBJ2-7,TRBV5-4,NA,NA,CASSFLDGEQYF,TGTGCCAGCAGCTTCCTGGACGGCGAGCAGTACTTC
16,TRBJ2-7,TRBV6-1,NA,TRBD2,CASSENGDYPWDEQYF,TGTGCCAGCAGTGAAAACGGGGACTACCCGTGGGACGAGCAGTACTTC
15,TRBJ2-1,TRBV5-5,NA,TRBD1,CASSLGQGAGNEQFF,TGTGCCAGCAGCTTGGGGCAGGGGGCGGGTAATGAGCAGTTCTTC
11,TRBJ1-1,TRBV7-9,NA,NA,CASSHGTPPFF,TGTGCCAGCAGCCACGGGACTCCCCCTTTCTTT
14,TRBJ1-5,TRBV30,NA,NA,CAWSVGQGGQPQHF,TGTGCCTGGAGTGTAGGGCAGGGAGGTCAGCCCCAGCATTTT
15,TRBJ2-7,TRBV7-9,few,TRBD2,CASSLRTSGIREQYF,TGTGCCAGCAGCTTGAGGACTAGCGGGATACGTGAGCAGTACTTC
12,TRBJ2-1,TRBV9,NA,TRBD2,CASSVGSGGQFF,TGTGCCAGCAGCGTAGGTAGCGGGGGGCAGTTCTTC
13,TRBJ1-5,TRBV10-3,NA,TRBD1,CAIGTGANQPQHF,TGTGCCATCGGAACAGGGGCGAATCAGCCCCAGCATTTT
13,TRBJ2-3,TRBV21-1,NA,NA,CASSKDLTYTQYF,TGTGCCAGCAGCAAAGACCTCACCTATACGCAGTATTTT
15,TRBJ2-2,TRBV4-3,NA,NA,CASSQARVTRGELFF,TGCGCCAGCAGCCAAGCCCGGGTCACTAGGGGGGAGCTGTTTTTT
15,TRBJ1-3,TRBV18,once,NA,CASSDGGRAGNTIYF,TGTGCCAGCTCAGACGGTGGTCGGGCTGGAAACACCATATATTTT
11,TRBJ2-7,TRBV18,NA,NA,CASSPAYEQYF,TGTGCCAGCTCACCGGCCTACGAGCAGTACTTC
21,TRBJ1-3,TRBV2,once,NA,CASSFSPAGFFGTNSGNTIYF,TGTGCCAGCAGTTTCTCCCCAGCAGGGTTTTTTGGCACAAACTCTGGAAACACCATATATTTT
11,TRBJ2-5,TRBV2,NA,NA,CASSLQETQYF,TGTGCCAGCAGCCTGCAAGAGACCCAGTACTTC
14,TRBJ2-3,TRBV6-5,NA,TRBD2,CASGGLADTDTQYF,TGTGCCAGCGGCGGACTAGCGGACACAGATACGCAGTATTTT
11,TRBJ2-5,TRBV5-3,once,NA,CARSLGETQYF,TGTGCCAGAAGCTTGGGGGAGACCCAGTACTTC